These 18 T cell receptor beta chains originate from one sample sequenced in a study of blood T cell repertoires in COVID-19. Here immunoSEQ multiplex PCR was the method, and the copy in TCRdb shows in-frame clones only, minus some. The data show more than 200,000 clones, more than 75% seen once. Sequences were obtained from peripheral blood. Receptor source: a man aged 50 or older with acute or convalescent COVID-19.

The J gene is TRBJ1-2, the V gene TRBV25-1, with TRBD1 matching 10 bases. The J segment lost 8 bases and the V segment lost 4 bases, leaving 13 bases of the junction unmatched. Germline loops: CDR1 MGHDK, CDR2 SYGVNS. This CDR3 spans 16 amino acids. The chain's CDR3 is CASSGLSGTGEDGYTF. The CDR3 DNA reads as TGTGCCAGCAGTGGTCTGAGTGGGACAGGGGAGGACGGCTACACCTTC.

This clone has only a few counts. The chain joins TRBV7-9 to TRBJ1-2; 7 bases fit TRBD1. The CDR3 sequence is 14 residues long. Germline values: CDR1 SEHNR, CDR2 FQNEAQ (reference sequence). V was pared by 5 bases and J by 7 bases, with 10 bases of the junction left unmatched. The CDR3 loop is CASSRGQAAGGYTF. DNA of the CDR3: TGTGCCAGCAGCCGAGGACAGGCCGCCGGTGGCTACACCTTC.

This sequence joins TRBV4-2 and TRBJ2-5, with 8 bases that match TRBD2. CDR1 is LGHNA and CDR2 is YNFKEQ in the germline V gene. This CDR3 contains 15 residues. V lost 0 bases and J lost 6; bases outside the gene matches: 6. The CDR3 loop is CASSQDWTSPKTQYF. In DNA, the CDR3 is TGTGCCAGCAGCCAAGACTGGACTAGCCCAAAGACCCAGTACTTC.

The V gene is TRBV5-1, the J gene TRBJ1-6; 8 nucleotides align to TRBD1. The CDR3 is 15 amino acids. Germline V gene sequence: CDR1 SGHRS, CDR2 YFSETQ. The trim removed 0 bases at V and 10 bases at J, leaving 6 bases unmatched. CDR3 region: CASSLETGVGSPLHF. The CDR3 DNA follows: TGCGCCAGCAGCTTGGAGACAGGGGTAGGCTCACCCCTCCACTTT.

The chain links TRBV7-8 to TRBJ1-3, with 9 bases aligning to TRBD1. Germline V lookup: CDR1 SGHVS, CDR2 FQNEAQ. The CDR3 sequence is 19 residues long. V shed 4 bases, J shed 2 bases, and the junction held 15 bases outside the gene matches. CDR3: CASSWDPGQGYVAGNTIYF. The CDR3 coding sequence is TGTGCCAGCAGCTGGGACCCGGGACAGGGATATGTTGCTGGAAACACCATATATTTT.

The chain uses TRBV14 and TRBJ1-1, with a tentative D call TRBD1 (5 bases). CDR1 is SGHDN and CDR2 is FVKESK in the germline V gene. The germline V and J ends were trimmed by 4 bases and 11 bases, with 23 bases remaining between them. This CDR3 is built from 15 residues. The DNA of the CDR3 is TGTGCCAGCAGCCCCGATTCACACAGCCTCGCAGGGGCTTTCTTT. Translating it yields CASSPDSHSLAGAFF.

The chain couples TRBV19 to TRBJ1-1, with D possibly being TRBD1 (5 bases). Looked up from germline, CDR1 is LNHDA and CDR2 is SQIVND (reference sequence). This CDR3 spans 14 amino acids. Trimming removed 4 bases at V and 4 bases at J, with 13 bases between. The chain's CDR3 is CASSKVLGGTEAFF. Written as DNA, the CDR3 is TGTGCCAGTAGTAAGGTCCTCGGGGGCACTGAAGCTTTCTTT.

This rearrangement joins TRBV2 to TRBJ1-5, with 8 bases fitting TRBD1. The CDR3 is made up of 13 amino acids. The V segment lost 10 bases and the J segment 5 bases; nucleotides outside the gene matches: 7. Germline V lookup: CDR1 SNHLY, CDR2 FYNNEI. The DNA for the CDR3 is TGTGCCACCCGGACAGGGCTTTATCAGCCCCAGCATTTT. It codes for CATRTGLYQPQHF.

This clone was detected a few times. Other DNA sequences from this sample encode an identical CDR3 as well. V and J are TRBV29-1 and TRBJ1-2; tentative D call: TRBD1 (5 bases). Between the trimmed V and J ends, which lost 3 bases and 2 bases, there was a span of 7 bases. Germline CDR1 reads SQVTM; CDR2 reads ANQGSEA. The CDR3 contains 12 residues. CDR3 in DNA: TGCAGCGTTGAGGGGCAGAACTATGGCTACACCTTC. This translates into CSVEGQNYGYTF.

This clone is a singleton in its sample. Within the sample, other DNA sequences also encode this same CDR3. This rearrangement joins TRBV11-2 to TRBJ1-2; TRBD1 is a possible D gene (6 bases). There are 14 residues in the CDR3. The V and J ends lost 1 base and 4 bases respectively, with 10 bases between them. Germline CDR1 SGHAT, CDR2 FQNNGV. For the CDR3, the DNA is TGTGCCAGCAGCTTAGGGGACACGATCTATGGCTACACCTTC. Its translation is CASSLGDTIYGYTF.

J is TRBJ1-2 and V is TRBV6-5, with D perhaps matching TRBD1 (5 bases). CDR3 length equals 13 residues. Germline V gene sequence: CDR1 MNHEY, CDR2 SVGAGI. Trimming pared 6 bases from V and 4 bases from J, leaving 12 bases between. The CDR3 region has the DNA TGTGCCAGCAGACCCAGGGTGCCCTATGGCTACACCTTC. Translating gives CASRPRVPYGYTF.

V and J are TRBV6-5 and TRBJ1-5, with 7 bases aligning to TRBD1. The CDR3 extends over 15 amino acids. V lost 7 bases and J lost 0; bases outside the gene matches: 6. Germline loops: CDR1 MNHEY, CDR2 SVGAGI. The DNA for the CDR3 is TGTGCCAGCACCCAGGGGGGCAATAGCAATCAGCCCCAGCATTTT. It encodes CASTQGGNSNQPQHF.

The chain links TRBV5-1 to TRBJ1-1; D is ambiguous. The germline V and J ends were trimmed by 0 bases and 0 bases, with 6 bases remaining between them. Germline V CDR1 and CDR2: SGHRS, YFSETQ. This CDR3 is 14 amino acids long. As DNA, the CDR3 is TGCGCCAGCAGCTTGGGTCCAATGAACACTGAAGCTTTCTTT. This codes for CASSLGPMNTEAFF.

This sequence joins TRBV6-5 and TRBJ1-2; TRBD1 might be the D (6 bases). Germline values: CDR1 MNHEY, CDR2 SVGAGI. The CDR3 runs 15 residues. Between the trimmed V and J ends, which lost 2 bases and 4 bases, there was a span of 14 bases. CDR3: CASSYGMGQFYGYTF. In DNA form, the CDR3 reads TGTGCCAGCAGTTACGGAATGGGACAATTCTATGGCTACACCTTC.

CDR3: CASSMQGVDNSPLHF. The CDR3 coding sequence is TGCGCCAGCAGCATGCAGGGGGTCGATAATTCACCCCTCCACTTT. This chain uses TRBV5-1 with TRBJ1-6; 7 bases fit TRBD1. J lost 5 bases, V lost 4 bases, and 6 bases had no gene match. The CDR3 covers 15 residues. Germline-derived CDR1 and CDR2 are SGHRS and YFSETQ.

The genes are TRBV7-9 and TRBJ2-6; D ambiguous. V lost 8 bases, J lost 0 bases, and 5 bases lay in between. The V gene's germline CDR1 is SEHNR and CDR2 FQNEAQ (reference sequence). This CDR3 is built from 13 residues. CDR3: CASRVSGANVLTF. For the CDR3, the DNA is TGTGCCAGCCGTGTCTCTGGGGCCAACGTCCTGACTTTC.

The V gene is TRBV4-1, the J gene TRBJ1-2, with D possibly being TRBD1 (6 bases). Germline CDR1 and CDR2: MGHRA and YSYEKL. The CDR3 is 16 amino acids. The V end lost 3 bases, the J end lost 4 bases, and 18 bases lay between the germline ends. The CDR3 loop is CASSQTGTLIPYGYTF. For the CDR3, the DNA is TGCGCCAGCAGCCAGACCGGGACACTCATCCCCTATGGCTACACCTTC.

This chain connects TRBV27 to TRBJ1-2; D not resolved. V lost 0 bases and J 2 bases, leaving 10 bases between the germline ends. The CDR3 runs 15 residues. The germline CDR1 and CDR2 sequences are MNHEY and SMNVEV (reference sequence). Here the CDR3 DNA reads TGTGCCAGCAGTTTATCTCTAAACTTCAACTATGGCTACACCTTC. Amino acids: CASSLSLNFNYGYTF.